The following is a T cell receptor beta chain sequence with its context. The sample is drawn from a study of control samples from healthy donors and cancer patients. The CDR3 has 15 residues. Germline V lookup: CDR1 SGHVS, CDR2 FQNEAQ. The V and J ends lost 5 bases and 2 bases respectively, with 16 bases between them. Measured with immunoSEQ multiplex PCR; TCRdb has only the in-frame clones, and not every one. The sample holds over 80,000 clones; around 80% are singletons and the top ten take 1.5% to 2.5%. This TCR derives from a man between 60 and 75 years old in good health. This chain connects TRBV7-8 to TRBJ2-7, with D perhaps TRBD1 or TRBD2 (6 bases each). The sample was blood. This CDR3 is CASSPLGGPTYEQYF. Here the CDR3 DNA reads TGTGCCAGCAGCCCCCTTGGGGGGCCTACCTACGAGCAGTACTTC. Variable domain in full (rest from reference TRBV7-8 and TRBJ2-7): GAGVSQSPRYKVAKRGQDVALRCDPISGHVSLFWYQQALGQGPEFLTYFQNEAQLDKSGLPSDRFFAERPEGSVSTLKIQRTQQEDSAVYLCASSPLGGPTYEQYFGPGTRLTVT.